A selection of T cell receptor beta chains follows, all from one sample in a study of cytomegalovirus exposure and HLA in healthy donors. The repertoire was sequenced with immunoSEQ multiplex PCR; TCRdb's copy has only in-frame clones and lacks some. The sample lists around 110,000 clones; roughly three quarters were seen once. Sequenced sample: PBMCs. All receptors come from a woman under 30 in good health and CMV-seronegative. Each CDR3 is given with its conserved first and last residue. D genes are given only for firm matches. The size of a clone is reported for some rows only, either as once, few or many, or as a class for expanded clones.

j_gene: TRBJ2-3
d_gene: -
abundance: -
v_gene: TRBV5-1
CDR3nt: TGCGCCAGTAGGGAGGAGCTTCTCGAGGGGGATACGCAGTATTTT
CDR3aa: CASREELLEGDTQYF

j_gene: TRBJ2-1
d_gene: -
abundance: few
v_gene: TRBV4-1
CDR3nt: TGCGCCAGCAGCCACCCAGGTACAGCGGAATACAATGAGCAGTTCTTC
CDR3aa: CASSHPGTAEYNEQFF

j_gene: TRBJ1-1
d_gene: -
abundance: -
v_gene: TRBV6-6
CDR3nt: TGTGCCAGCAGTTTGAGGAAAACGGACACTGAAGCTTTCTTT
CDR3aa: CASSLRKTDTEAFF

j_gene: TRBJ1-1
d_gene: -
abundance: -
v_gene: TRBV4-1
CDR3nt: TGCGCCAGCAGCCAGCCGGGGGTGAACACTGAAGCTTTCTTT
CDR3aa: CASSQPGVNTEAFF

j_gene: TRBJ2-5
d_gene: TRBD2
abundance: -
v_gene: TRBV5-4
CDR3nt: TGTGCCAGCAGCCGAAGGACTAGCGGGGGTGGAGAGACCCAGTACTTC
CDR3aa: CASSRRTSGGGETQYF

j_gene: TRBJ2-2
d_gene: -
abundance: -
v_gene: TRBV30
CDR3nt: TGTGCCTGGAGTTCCAAGAGCACCGGGGAGCTGTTTTTT
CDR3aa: CAWSSKSTGELFF

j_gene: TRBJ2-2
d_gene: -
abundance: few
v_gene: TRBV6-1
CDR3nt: TGTGCCAGCAGTCGGACAGCGAACACCGGGGAGCTGTTTTTT
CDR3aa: CASSRTANTGELFF

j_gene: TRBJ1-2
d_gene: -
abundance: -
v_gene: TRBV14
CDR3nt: TGTGCCAGCAGCCACCTACAGGGTGCTTTGGGCTACACCTTC
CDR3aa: CASSHLQGALGYTF

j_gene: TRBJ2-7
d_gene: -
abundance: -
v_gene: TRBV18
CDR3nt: TGTGCCAGCTCACCCACTCTTGGCGAGCAGTACTTC
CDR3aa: CASSPTLGEQYF

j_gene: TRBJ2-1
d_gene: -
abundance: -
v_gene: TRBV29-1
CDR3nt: TGCAGCGTCGCTACAGGGAAGGACAATGAGCAGTTCTTC
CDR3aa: CSVATGKDNEQFF

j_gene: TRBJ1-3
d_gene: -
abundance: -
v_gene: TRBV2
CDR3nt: TGTGCCAGCAGTGAAGCGCCAGGATCTGGAAACACCATATATTTT
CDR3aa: CASSEAPGSGNTIYF

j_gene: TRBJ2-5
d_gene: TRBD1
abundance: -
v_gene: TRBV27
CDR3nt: TGTGCCAGCAGTTCCGACAGGGGGCGGGAGACCCAGTACTTC
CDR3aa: CASSSDRGRETQYF